This T cell receptor beta chain was retrieved from a study of response to subunit inactivated influenza vaccine. Study results and limitations: There was a suggestion from the authors that each seasonal influenza vaccination recruits few new T cells.

The CDR3 length is 16 residues. The V end lost 3 bases, the J end lost 7 bases, and 20 bases lay between the germline ends. The germline V gene encodes CDR1 SGHKS and CDR2 YYEKEE (reference sequence). TCRdb recomputed calls from the RT-PCR reads with MiXCR, one row per CDR3 protein. Of a few hundred thousand distinct CDR3 sequences listed, about a fifth are singletons. This clonotype was observed a handful of times. Its antigen remains unidentified. Sequenced material: PBMCs from blood, taken 21 months after vaccination. The TCR was taken from a man aged 45 to 70 who received an inactivated influenza vaccine. The chain is built from TRBV5-5 and TRBJ2-1, with D possibly TRBD2 on 6 matching bases. The CDR3 spells CASSWMGGALKNEQFF. The DNA of the CDR3 is TGTGCCAGCAGCTGGATGGGGGGAGCTTTAAAAAATGAGCAGTTCTTC. The variable domain in full, completed from reference TRBV5-5 and TRBJ2-1, reads DAGVTQSPTHLIKTRGQQVTLRCSPISGHKSVSWYQQVLGQGPQFIFQYYEKEERGRGNFPDRFSARQFPNYSSELNVNALLLGDSALYLCASSWMGGALKNEQFFGPGTRLTVL.